The clone carrying this T cell receptor beta chain was recorded many times. Preparation of the TCRbeta library was carried out with unique molecular identifiers. TCRdb independently ran MiXCR on the PCR reads; one entry per CDR3 protein. The sample carries approximately 420,000 distinct CDR3 sequences, approximately 11% recorded once. The data belong to a study of T-cell reconstitution after alpha-beta-depleted transplantation in children. With 3 bases removed from V and 1 base from J, the gap between germline ends came to 6 bases. Germline CDR1 and CDR2: ENHRY and SYGVKD. The CDR3 is made up of 13 amino acids.

The rearrangement links TRBV10-3 to TRBJ2-5; D ambiguous. The clonotype was recovered from a human donor who donated a stem cell graft to a child with acute myeloid leukemia. This sample comprised PBMCs from the stem cell graft donor, obtained from the stem cell graft. The CDR3 reads CAISDLGQETQYF. The CDR3 DNA reads TGTGCCATCAGTGATCTGGGCCAAGAGACCCAGTACTTC.